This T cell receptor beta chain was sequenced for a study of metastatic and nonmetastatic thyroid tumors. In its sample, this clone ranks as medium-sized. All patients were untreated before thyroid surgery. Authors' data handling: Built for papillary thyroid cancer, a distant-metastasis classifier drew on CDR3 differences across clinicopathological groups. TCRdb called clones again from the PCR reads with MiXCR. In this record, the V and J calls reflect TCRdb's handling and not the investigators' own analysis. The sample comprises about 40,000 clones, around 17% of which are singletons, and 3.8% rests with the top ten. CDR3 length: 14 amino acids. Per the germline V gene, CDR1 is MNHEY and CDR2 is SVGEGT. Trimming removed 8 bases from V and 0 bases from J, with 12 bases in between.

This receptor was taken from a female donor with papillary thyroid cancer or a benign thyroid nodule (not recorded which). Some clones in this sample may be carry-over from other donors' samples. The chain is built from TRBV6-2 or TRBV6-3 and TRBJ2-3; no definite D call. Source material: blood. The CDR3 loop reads CASSILTSTDTQYF. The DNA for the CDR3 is TGTGCCAGCTCGATACTAACTAGCACAGATACGCAGTATTTT.